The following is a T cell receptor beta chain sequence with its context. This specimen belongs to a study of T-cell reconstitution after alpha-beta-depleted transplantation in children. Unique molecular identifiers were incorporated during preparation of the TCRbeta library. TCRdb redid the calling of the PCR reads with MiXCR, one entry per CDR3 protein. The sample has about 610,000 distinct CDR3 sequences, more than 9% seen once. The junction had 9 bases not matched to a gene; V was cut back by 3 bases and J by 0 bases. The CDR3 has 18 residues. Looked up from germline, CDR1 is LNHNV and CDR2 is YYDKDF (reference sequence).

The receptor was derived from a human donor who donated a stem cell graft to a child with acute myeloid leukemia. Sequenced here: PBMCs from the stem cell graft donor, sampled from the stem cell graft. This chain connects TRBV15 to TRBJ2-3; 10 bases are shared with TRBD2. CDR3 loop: CATSRRRPTSGSTDTQYF. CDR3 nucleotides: TGTGCCACCAGCAGGAGACGTCCGACTAGCGGGAGCACAGATACGCAGTATTTT.